These 24 T cell receptor beta chains originate from one sample sequenced in a study of CD8 T cells in ankylosing spondylitis. Using its own MiXCR run on the 5' RACE reads, TCRdb lists one record per CDR3 protein. There are approximately 250,000 distinct CDR3 sequences in the sample; about 24% occur only once, and around 0.58% lies in the top ten. The specimen sequenced was blood, either unsorted or a sorted T cell fraction (not recorded which). These receptors all stem from a male donor with ankylosing spondylitis or in good health (not recorded which).

The chain combines TRBV5-1 with TRBJ1-1; D is possibly TRBD1 (6 bases). This CDR3 has 14 amino acids. Looked up from germline, CDR1 is SGHRS and CDR2 is YFSETQ. With 5 bases removed from V and 5 bases from J, the gap between germline ends came to 16 bases. CDR3 bases: TGCGCCAGCAGTGATAGGACAGCACAGACTGAAGCTTTCTTT. This gives the protein CASSDRTAQTEAFF.

This clonotype has ten or more counts. The rearrangement joins TRBV5-1 to TRBJ2-3; D remains unclear. Germline CDR1 and CDR2: SGHRS and YFSETQ. This CDR3 is 13 amino acids long. The ends were cut back, 5 bases at V and 1 base at J, with 8 bases in the middle. In DNA form, the CDR3 reads TGCGCCAGCAGGCGCAGCGGCACAGATACGCAGTATTTT. This sequence encodes CASRRSGTDTQYF.

The table lists this clonotype with a few counts. This chain uses TRBV29-1 with TRBJ2-7, with 8 bases aligning to TRBD2. The germline CDR1 and CDR2 sequences are SQVTM and ANQGSEA. The CDR3 sequence is 15 residues long. V gave up 0 bases and J gave up 3 bases; unmatched junction bases: 7. This CDR3 reads CSVEDQDGGDYEQYF. CDR3 nucleotides: TGCAGCGTTGAAGACCAAGACGGGGGGGACTACGAGCAGTACTTC.

This clonotype occurred many times. V is TRBV20-1 and J is TRBJ2-1, with a tentative D call TRBD1 (6 bases). This CDR3 is 14 amino acids long. V was clipped by 5 bases and J by 0 bases, with 11 bases between them. Germline CDR1 is DFQATT and CDR2 is SNEGSKA (reference sequence). CDR3 in DNA: TGCAGTGCTCTACAGGGTAGCTCCTACAATGAGCAGTTCTTC. This sequence encodes CSALQGSSYNEQFF.

This clonotype has a single count. The J gene is TRBJ2-7, the V gene TRBV6-5; 8 nucleotides agree with TRBD1. After removal of 2 bases from V and 3 bases from J, the junction contained 6 bases not matched to a gene. This CDR3 has 15 amino acids. The germline V gene has CDR1 MNHEY and CDR2 SVGAGI. CDR3 sequence reads: CASSYPGQGRYEQYF. The CDR3 DNA is TGTGCCAGCAGTTACCCCGGACAGGGCCGCTACGAGCAGTACTTC.

CDR3 in amino acids: CSARARHRGTEAFF. The DNA of the CDR3 is TGCAGTGCTAGAGCAAGACATAGGGGGACTGAAGCTTTCTTT. The genes are TRBV20-1 and TRBJ1-1; D perhaps matches TRBD1 (6 bases). The V and J ends lost 1 base and 5 bases respectively, with 14 bases between them. From germline, CDR1 is DFQATT and CDR2 SNEGSKA (reference sequence). CDR3 length: 14 residues.

This clonotype came up a few times. The chain joins TRBV6-6 to TRBJ1-5, with D perhaps TRBD1 (6 bases). Trimming took 2 bases from V and 7 from J, leaving 9 bases between them. There are 13 residues in the CDR3. CDR1 is MNHNY and CDR2 is SVGAGI in the germline V gene (reference sequence). CDR3 loop: CASSYLRGQPQHF. The CDR3 nucleotides are TGTGCCAGCAGTTACCTTAGGGGGCAGCCCCAGCATTTT.

The chain couples TRBV14 to TRBJ1-2, with a weak D call TRBD1 (5 bases). Trimming removed 7 bases from V and 2 bases from J, with 26 bases in between. The V gene's germline CDR1 is SGHDN and CDR2 FVKESK. The CDR3 runs 18 residues. CDR3 coding DNA: TGTGCCAGCACCCCAGGTTTCGGCCGAGGGACCGTCAACTATGGCTACACCTTC. It encodes CASTPGFGRGTVNYGYTF.

In this sample, this clonotype turned up many times. This chain links TRBV10-3 with TRBJ2-5; unclear D gene. V was cut by 0 bases and J by 9 bases, with 17 bases left in between. This CDR3 region has 15 residues. The germline V gene encodes CDR1 ENHRY and CDR2 SYGVKD. CDR3 nucleotides: TGTGCCATCAGTGAGTCATCGGCGTTTATCGATGCCCAGTACTTC. The encoded protein is CAISESSAFIDAQYF.

This clonotype was detected many times. The chain employs TRBV2 and TRBJ2-3; D unresolved. Germline values: CDR1 SNHLY, CDR2 FYNNEI. Trimming removed 6 bases at V and 0 bases at J, with 13 bases between. The CDR3 is 15 amino acids. This chain's CDR3 is CASRVRATSTDTQYF. The CDR3 bases are TGTGCCAGCAGGGTCCGGGCCACTAGCACAGATACGCAGTATTTT.

V usage is TRBV11-2 and J usage is TRBJ1-1; no reliable D call. Germline V CDR1 and CDR2: SGHAT, FQNNGV. This CDR3 spans 14 amino acids. The germline V and J ends were trimmed by 3 bases and 0 bases, with 8 bases remaining between them. The CDR3 here is CASSFRQVNTEAFF. In DNA form, the CDR3 reads TGTGCCAGCAGCTTTCGGCAGGTGAACACTGAAGCTTTCTTT. The full variable domain, rest sourced from reference TRBV11-2 and TRBJ1-1, is EAGVAQSPRYKIIEKRQSVAFWCNPISGHATLYWYQQILGQGPKLLIQFQNNGVVDDSQLPKDRFSAERLKGVDSTLKIQPAKLEDSAVYLCASSFRQVNTEAFFGQGTRLTVV.

The chain links TRBV12-3 or TRBV12-4 to TRBJ2-2; D unresolved. The CDR3 extends over 14 amino acids. V lost 3 bases and J lost 7, with 12 bases in between. In DNA form, the CDR3 reads TGTGCCAGCAGTTTGTTGGCGGATAACGGGGAGCTGTTTTTT. As protein: CASSLLADNGELFF.

This clonotype was counted only a few times. The chain uses TRBV9 and TRBJ2-1; D is ambiguous. This CDR3 is built from 15 residues. With 2 bases removed from V and 0 bases from J, the gap between germline ends came to 9 bases. CDR1 and CDR2 from the germline V gene are SGDLS and YYNGEE. DNA of the CDR3: TGTGCCAGCAGCGTTCACGGCAGCTCCTACAATGAGCAGTTCTTC. Its translation is CASSVHGSSYNEQFF.

This clonotype was observed many times. The chain is built from TRBV11-2 and TRBJ1-2, with 7 bases that match TRBD1. Germline V lookup: CDR1 SGHAT, CDR2 FQNNGV. CDR3 length: 13 amino acids. With 5 bases clipped from V and 7 bases from J, the junction kept 7 bases outside the gene matches. CDR3 loop: CASSAKTGFGYTF. CDR3 nucleotide sequence: TGTGCCAGCAGCGCTAAGACAGGGTTTGGCTACACCTTC.

This clonotype has just a few counts. The chain uses TRBV29-1 and TRBJ2-2; 8 nucleotides agree with TRBD1. Trimming cost V 8 bases and J 4 bases; bases outside gene matches: 9. The CDR3 totals 14 residues. CDR1 and CDR2 from the germline V gene are SQVTM and ANQGSEA. The CDR3 DNA reads TGCAGCACACAAGGACAGGGTCGCACCGGGGAGCTGTTTTTT. This sequence encodes CSTQGQGRTGELFF.

The chain is built from TRBV20-1 and TRBJ1-4, with D possibly TRBD1 on 5 matching bases. The CDR3 totals 14 residues. Germline loops: CDR1 DFQATT, CDR2 SNEGSKA (reference sequence). V lost 1 base, J lost 7 bases, and 13 bases lay in between. The CDR3 DNA is TGCAGTGCTAGAGTTCAGGGCTCGGGTGAAAAACTGTTTTTT. This encodes CSARVQGSGEKLFF.

The rearrangement links TRBV5-1 to TRBJ2-3; D gene uncertain. The CDR3 length is 13 residues. V dropped 5 bases and J dropped 6 bases, with 13 bases sitting between them. The germline CDR1 and CDR2 sequences are SGHRS and YFSETQ. CDR3 amino acids: CASRERSRDTQYF. The CDR3 DNA sequence: TGCGCCAGCAGGGAAAGGTCTCGGGATACGCAGTATTTT. The variable domain in full, with the rest retrieved from reference TRBV5-1 and TRBJ2-3, is KAGVTQTPRYLIKTRGQQVTLSCSPISGHRSVSWYQQTPGQGLQFLFEYFSETQRNKGNFPGRFSGRQFSNSRSEMNVSTLELGDSALYLCASRERSRDTQYFGPGTRLTVL.

This clonotype was detected many times. A junction end diverges from the germline sequence, so it may reflect a read error. For the CDR3, the DNA is TGTGCCACCAGTGAGTCGACTTTGGTACACTTT. Translating it yields CATSESTLVHF. This chain uses TRBV24-1 with TRBJ1-1; D remains ambiguous. Germline CDR1 and CDR2: KGHDR and SFDVKD. CDR3 length: 11 residues.

This clonotype was detected only a few times. V is TRBV20-1 and J is TRBJ1-2; the match to TRBD1 covers 9 bases. This CDR3 is 13 amino acids long. Unmatched junction bases numbered 7, after V lost 6 bases and J lost 5 bases. Germline V gene lookup returns CDR1 DFQATT and CDR2 SNEGSKA (reference sequence). The CDR3 region is CSAGTGNEYGYTF. The DNA for the CDR3 is TGCAGTGCAGGGACAGGGAATGAGTATGGCTACACCTTC.

This clonotype was detected ten times or more. V is TRBV12-3 or TRBV12-4 and J is TRBJ2-2, with unresolved D. This CDR3 comprises 15 residues. V was shortened by 7 bases and J by 0 bases, with 12 bases between the two germline ends. The CDR3 is CASISHEPNTGELFF. Written as DNA, the CDR3 is TGTGCCAGCATCTCCCACGAACCGAACACCGGGGAGCTGTTTTTT.

The CDR3 here is CASSLDQGEQYF. The CDR3 DNA reads TGTGCCAGCAGCTTAGACCAAGGAGAGCAGTACTTC. The chain joins TRBV7-6 to TRBJ2-7; no definite D call. Looked up from germline, CDR1 is SGHVS and CDR2 is FNYEAQ. With 1 base removed from V and 7 bases from J, the gap between germline ends came to 8 bases. This CDR3 has 12 residues.

This clonotype was recorded a few times. The rearrangement uses TRBV20-1 and TRBJ2-7; D unclear. Trimming took 3 bases from V and 0 from J, leaving 12 bases between them. Per germline, CDR1 DFQATT and CDR2 SNEGSKA (reference sequence). The CDR3 spans 14 residues. This chain's CDR3 is CSASWVRNSYEQYF. The CDR3, as DNA: TGCAGTGCTAGTTGGGTGCGCAACTCCTACGAGCAGTACTTC.

This clonotype was counted ten times or more. The J gene is TRBJ1-1, the V gene TRBV12-3 or TRBV12-4; tentatively, D is TRBD1 (5 bases). V was trimmed by 6 bases and J by 3 bases, leaving 11 bases between them. The CDR3 has 13 amino acids. Here the CDR3 DNA reads TGTGCCAGCAGCTGGGGGGGAGACACTGAAGCTTTCTTT. It is translated as CASSWGGDTEAFF.

This clonotype was observed a handful of times. The chain links TRBV10-3 to TRBJ2-2; D gene unclear. The CDR3 contains 14 residues. Trimming cost V 8 bases and J 4 bases, with 14 bases left between them. Per germline, CDR1 ENHRY and CDR2 SYGVKD. CDR3 nucleotides: TGTGCCATCCAGTCCCTTATGGGCACCGGGGAGCTGTTTTTT. Translated, it gives CAIQSLMGTGELFF.